These 13 T cell receptor beta chains were all obtained from the same sample, sequenced in a study of blood T cell repertoires in COVID-19. Some clones are missing from TCRdb's copy, which holds only in-frame ones; the method was immunoSEQ multiplex PCR. The sample records 81,000 or so clones, around 81% being singletons. Sequenced material: peripheral blood. All receptors come from a woman in her seventies with active or convalescent COVID-19.

This chain connects TRBV6-5 to TRBJ1-2, with 7 bases identical to TRBD1. Trimming at V came to 6 bases and at J to 7 bases, leaving 14 bases not matched to a gene. Germline values: CDR1 MNHEY, CDR2 SVGAGI. This CDR3 contains 15 residues. CDR3 sequence (DNA): TGTGCCAGCAGCCTCCTTAGGACAGGTTGGGGTGGCTACACCTTC. It codes for CASSLLRTGWGGYTF.

The chain has TRBV24-1 and TRBJ2-2, with D possibly matching TRBD1 (5 bases). Germline V lookup: CDR1 KGHDR, CDR2 SFDVKD. This CDR3 has 14 amino acids. V was cut by 6 bases and J by 3 bases, with 10 bases left in between. CDR3 sequence reads: CATSPRVDTGELFF. The CDR3 DNA reads as TGTGCCACCAGTCCCAGGGTCGACACCGGGGAGCTGTTTTTT.

J is TRBJ2-5 and V is TRBV19; TRBD2 agrees at 13 bases. The CDR3 covers 15 residues. Germline lookup yields CDR1 LNHDA and CDR2 SQIVND (reference sequence). Germline trimming cut 6 bases from V and 4 bases from J; bases unmatched to any gene: 5. The CDR3 sequence: CASSPTSGGRETQYF. As DNA, the CDR3 is TGTGCCAGTAGCCCGACTAGCGGGGGGAGAGAGACCCAGTACTTC.

The genes are TRBV10-1 and TRBJ1-1; D is unresolved. This CDR3 is 13 amino acids long. V lost 4 bases and J lost 3, with 9 bases in between. Germline lookup yields CDR1 WNHNN and CDR2 SYGVQD (reference sequence). The CDR3 sequence: CASSGGLDTEAFF. The CDR3 DNA sequence: TGCGCCAGCAGTGGAGGGTTGGACACTGAAGCTTTCTTT.

The rearrangement links TRBV3-1 (or the pseudogene TRBV3-2) to TRBJ1-1; D remains ambiguous. The CDR3 totals 15 residues. Germline V lookup: CDR1 LGHDT, CDR2 YNNKEL (reference sequence). The V gene lost 0 bases and the J gene lost 5 bases, with 13 bases spanning the gap. In DNA form, the CDR3 reads TGTGCCAGCAGCCAAGAGAAGGGAGGAAGGACTGAAGCTTTCTTT. Translating gives CASSQEKGGRTEAFF.

The rearrangement links TRBV6-2 or TRBV6-3 to TRBJ1-2, with 7 bases fitting TRBD1. This CDR3 is built from 15 residues. V lost 2 bases to trimming and J lost 4 bases; unmatched junction nucleotides: 7. CDR1 is MNHEY and CDR2 is SVGEGT in the germline V gene. This CDR3 reads CASSYTGERSYGYTF. For the CDR3, the DNA is TGTGCCAGCAGTTACACAGGGGAGAGGAGCTATGGCTACACCTTC.

CDR3 sequence reads: CSAIKGQGYGYTF. DNA of the CDR3: TGCAGCGCGATAAAGGGACAGGGCTATGGCTACACCTTC. J is TRBJ1-2 and V is TRBV29-1; 9 bases line up with TRBD1. J was trimmed by 4 bases and V by 7 bases; bases with no gene match: 7. CDR1 is SQVTM and CDR2 is ANQGSEA in the germline V gene. This CDR3 region has 13 residues.

V usage is TRBV29-1 and J usage is TRBJ2-5; D uncertain. Germline assignment: CDR1 SQVTM and CDR2 ANQGSEA. V was shortened by 3 bases and J by 5 bases, with 10 bases between the two germline ends. This CDR3 is 12 amino acids long. The CDR3 DNA sequence: TGCAGCGTTGACGGGTTTGGTGAGACCCAGTACTTC. Amino acids: CSVDGFGETQYF.

This chain joins TRBV3-1 (or the pseudogene TRBV3-2) and TRBJ2-5; D remains ambiguous. From germline, CDR1 is LGHDT and CDR2 YNNKEL (reference sequence). V gave up 4 bases and J gave up 2 bases, with 14 bases separating them. This CDR3 comprises 15 residues. This chain's CDR3 is CASSPWWAQQETQYF. The CDR3 DNA sequence: TGTGCCAGCAGCCCCTGGTGGGCACAACAAGAGACCCAGTACTTC.

V gene TRBV15 combines with J gene TRBJ2-7, with D perhaps TRBD1 (6 bases). Trimming pared 3 bases from V and 6 bases from J, leaving 18 bases between. CDR3 length: 15 amino acids. The germline V gene encodes CDR1 LNHNV and CDR2 YYDKDF (reference sequence). CDR3 loop: CATSSLRGAQGEQYF. The CDR3 region has the DNA TGTGCCACCAGCAGTCTCAGGGGCGCCCAAGGCGAGCAGTACTTC. The full variable domain, completed using reference TRBV15 and TRBJ2-7, is DAMVIQNPRYQVTQFGKPVTLSCSQTLNHNVMYWYQQKSSQAPKLLFHYYDKDFNNEADTPDNFQSRRPNTSFCFLDIRSPGLGDTAMYLCATSSLRGAQGEQYFGPGTRLTVT.

J is TRBJ2-3 and V is TRBV19; 11 positions agree with TRBD2. This CDR3 is 16 amino acids long. Germline V gene lookup returns CDR1 LNHDA and CDR2 SQIVND (reference sequence). The trim removed 7 bases at V and 2 bases at J, leaving 8 bases unmatched. The CDR3 reads CASNPSGGTTTDTQYF. CDR3 bases: TGTGCCAGTAATCCTAGCGGGGGGACGACCACAGATACGCAGTATTTT.

The chain recombines TRBV5-1 with TRBJ1-1, with TRBD1 identical over 9 bases. The V gene's germline CDR1 is SGHRS and CDR2 YFSETQ. The length of the CDR3 is 14 residues. Losses at the gene ends were 2 bases for V and 6 bases for J; bases not matched to a gene: 5. CDR3 sequence reads: CASSFGQGRSEAFF. CDR3 nucleotides: TGCGCCAGCAGCTTCGGACAGGGGAGGTCTGAAGCTTTCTTT.

V is TRBV5-5 and J is TRBJ2-3, with 9 bases lining up with TRBD2. The CDR3 has 17 amino acids. J was trimmed by 0 bases and V by 0 bases; bases with no gene match: 5. Germline lookup yields CDR1 SGHKS and CDR2 YYEKEE (reference sequence). CDR3 sequence (DNA): TGTGCCAGCAGCTTGGCCCCTAGCGGGACTAGCACAGATACGCAGTATTTT. This encodes CASSLAPSGTSTDTQYF.